The source of this TCR beta chain is a study of CD8+ T cells in alopecia areata. Regarding the study as a whole: Across lesional scalp, and particularly alopecia totalis/universalis, clonality surpassed that of normal scalp.

Reverse transcribed after extraction, RNA yielded cDNA as the sequencing template. Libraries were prepared by immunoSEQ multiplex PCR; TCRdb keeps only in-frame clonotypes and omits some of them. The sample lists roughly 140,000 clones, 62% seen once, with 36% in the top ten. On this clone: The antigen is unknown.

Germline CDR1 PRHDT, CDR2 FYEKMQ (reference sequence). The CDR3 is 14 residues long. The ends were cut back, 5 bases at V and 5 bases at J, with 15 bases in the middle. The sequence came from a human donor in good health. This chain uses TRBV13 with TRBJ2-5; D gene unclear. Specimen: CD8+ T cells sorted from blood. As DNA, the CDR3 is TGTGCCAGCAGCGAAAGAAGGCTGGGGGAGACCCAGTACTTC. It codes for CASSERRLGETQYF. Complete variable domain (other parts from reference TRBV13 and TRBJ2-5): AAGVIQSPRHLIKEKRETATLKCYPIPRHDTVYWYQQGPGQDPQFLISFYEKMQSDKGSIPDRFSAQQFSDYHSELNMSSLELGDSALYFCASSERRLGETQYFGPGTRLLVL.